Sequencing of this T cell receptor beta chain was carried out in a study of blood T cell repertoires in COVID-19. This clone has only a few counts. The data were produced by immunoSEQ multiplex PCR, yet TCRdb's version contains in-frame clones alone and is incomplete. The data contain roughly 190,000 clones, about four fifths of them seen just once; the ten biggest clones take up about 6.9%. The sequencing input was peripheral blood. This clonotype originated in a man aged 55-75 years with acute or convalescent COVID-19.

The CDR3 DNA is TGTGCCAGCGGCACGACTAGCGGGAGGGGCACAGATACGCAGTATTTT. This encodes CASGTTSGRGTDTQYF. The V gene is TRBV3-1 (or the pseudogene TRBV3-2), the J gene TRBJ2-3, with TRBD2 identical over 14 bases. J was trimmed by 1 base and V by 8 bases; bases with no gene match: 5. This CDR3 contains 16 residues. Germline values: CDR1 LGHDT, CDR2 YNNKEL (reference sequence).